The sample holds a few counts of the clone carrying this T cell receptor beta chain. Each CDR3 protein is one row after TCRdb ran MiXCR on the 5' RACE reads. The table shows around 80,000 distinct CDR3 sequences, with less than 15% occurring only once. The CDR3 runs 15 residues. V was shortened by 2 bases and J by 3 bases, with 13 bases between the two germline ends. Germline V gene sequence: CDR1 KGHSH, CDR2 LQKENI. The data belong to a study of early T cells in non-severe SARS-CoV-2 infection. The sequencing input was whole blood. V and J are TRBV18 and TRBJ1-1; perhaps TRBD1 as D (5 bases). This TCR was sampled from an adult who was a healthcare worker with PCR-confirmed SARS-CoV-2 infection or an uninfected control (not recorded which). CDR3 in amino acids: CASSPGGGADTEAFF. The DNA of the CDR3 is TGTGCCAGCTCACCAGGGGGGGGTGCGGACACTGAAGCTTTCTTT.